This T cell receptor (beta chain) appears in the sequencing data of a study of cytomegalovirus exposure and HLA in healthy donors. Amplification used 60 Vbeta primers and 13 Jbeta primers. TCRdb's copy holds only in-frame clones and misses some; the assay was immunoSEQ multiplex PCR. Here the sample spans approximately 160,000 clones, around 68% being singletons. V dropped 0 bases and J dropped 5 bases, with 7 bases sitting between them. This CDR3 is 13 amino acids long. The germline V gene has CDR1 KGHSH and CDR2 LQKENI. Study results and caveats: CMV antigen specificity was confirmed in vitro for a few CMV-associated chains.

With regard to this clone: The antigen is not known.

Sequencing was carried out using PBMCs. The receptor was derived from a woman aged 40 to 50 in good health and CMV-seropositive. The genes are TRBV18 and TRBJ2-5; D unclear. CDR3 residues: CASSPPAGETQYF. The CDR3 nucleotides are TGTGCCAGCTCACCACCCGCCGGTGAGACCCAGTACTTC.